The 21 T cell receptor beta chains below all came from one sample that was sequenced in a study of cytomegalovirus exposure and HLA in healthy donors. PCR employed 60 Vbeta and 13 Jbeta primers. Sequenced by immunoSEQ multiplex PCR; TCRdb stores in-frame clones only, minus some. The profile covers approximately 74,000 clones, with 80% to 90% appearing a single time and roughly 2.9% taken by the ten largest. The source material was PBMCs. Receptor source: a woman aged 25 to 39 in good health and CMV-seronegative.

This chain links TRBV5-1 with TRBJ2-5; D is uncertain. There are 12 residues in the CDR3. V gave up 5 bases and J gave up 2 bases, with 7 bases separating them. The germline gives CDR1 SGHRS, CDR2 YFSETQ. The CDR3 DNA follows: TGCGCCAGCAGTTCCGGGCAAGAGACCCAGTACTTC. Protein: CASSSGQETQYF.

The rearrangement links TRBV12-5 to TRBJ1-2; TRBD1 is a possible D gene (5 bases). This CDR3 spans 14 amino acids. The germline V and J ends were trimmed by 6 bases and 2 bases, with 13 bases remaining between them. CDR1 is LGHNT and CDR2 is FRNRAP in the germline V gene. This chain's CDR3 is CASGPLGQNYGYTF. The CDR3 coding sequence is TGTGCTAGTGGACCACTCGGACAAAACTATGGCTACACCTTC.

The genes are TRBV5-8 and TRBJ2-3, with 15 positions matching TRBD2. The CDR3 covers 20 residues. The germline gives CDR1 SGHTS, CDR2 YDEGEE. With 0 bases clipped from V and 3 bases from J, the junction kept 11 bases outside the gene matches. CDR3 loop: CASSLEPWTSGGAGTDTQYF. DNA for the CDR3: TGTGCCAGCAGCTTGGAGCCCTGGACTAGCGGGGGGGCCGGGACAGATACGCAGTATTTT.

The rearrangement links TRBV4-3 to TRBJ2-7, with D uncertain. CDR3 length equals 13 residues. The germline V and J ends were trimmed by 0 bases and 3 bases, with 6 bases remaining between them. Germline assignment: CDR1 LGHNA and CDR2 YSLEER. CDR3 coding DNA: TGCGCCAGCAGCCAAGAATCCGGCTACGAGCAGTACTTC. Its protein product is CASSQESGYEQYF.

The rearrangement uses TRBV2 and TRBJ2-6; TRBD1 might be the D (6 bases). Germline V gene sequence: CDR1 SNHLY, CDR2 FYNNEI. CDR3 length: 21 residues. The V gene lost 3 bases and the J gene lost 2 bases, with 26 bases spanning the gap. CDR3 protein: CASSDPRFPNGPGAGANVLTF. CDR3 nucleotides: TGTGCCAGCAGTGATCCCCGTTTTCCGAACGGCCCAGGGGCTGGGGCCAACGTCCTGACTTTC.

V is TRBV7-9 and J is TRBJ1-1, with a possible D match to TRBD1 (5 bases). The CDR3 loop spans 13 amino acids. Between the trimmed V and J ends, which lost 5 bases and 2 bases, there was a span of 9 bases. Germline CDR1 SEHNR, CDR2 FQNEAQ (reference sequence). The CDR3 coding sequence is TGTGCCAGCAGCCCGACAGCTAACACTGAAGCTTTCTTT. Its protein product is CASSPTANTEAFF. Full variable domain (outside the CDR3, taken from reference TRBV7-9 and TRBJ1-1): DTGVSQNPRHKITKRGQNVTFRCDPISEHNRLYWYRQTLGQGPEFLTYFQNEAQLEKSRLLSDRFSAERPKGSFSTLEIQRTEQGDSAMYLCASSPTANTEAFFGQGTRLTVV.

This clone has more than one count but fewer than ten. The chain is built from TRBV19 and TRBJ2-7, with 10 bases fitting TRBD2. This CDR3 has 14 residues. V lost 5 bases and J lost 2; bases outside the gene matches: 3. Germline V gives CDR1 LNHDA, CDR2 SQIVND (reference sequence). The CDR3 nucleotides are TGTGCCAGTAGTGGACTAGCGGATCCCTACGAGCAGTACTTC. Its protein is CASSGLADPYEQYF.

About this clone: Sequence at one end of the junction differs from germline and may be a read error. The V call is TRBV5-8, the J call TRBJ2-5; D call uncertain. The CDR3 covers 14 residues. Germline CDR1 reads SGHTS; CDR2 reads YDEGEE. CDR3 in DNA: TGTGCCAGCAGCTTGGACCAGAGCCAAGAGGCCCAGTACTTC. Amino acids: CASSLDQSQEAQYF.

This chain joins TRBV30 and TRBJ2-6, with D perhaps matching TRBD1 (6 bases). V lost 5 bases, J lost 4 bases, and 12 bases lay in between. The CDR3 consists of 14 residues. Looked up from germline, CDR1 is GTSNPN and CDR2 is SVGIG (reference sequence). In DNA, the CDR3 is TGTGCCTGGGGCAGGGGTTCCGGGGCCAACGTCCTGACTTTC. Translated: CAWGRGSGANVLTF.

The gene calls are TRBV28 and TRBJ2-7; 7 bases fit TRBD1. The CDR3 contains 14 residues. The J segment lost 2 bases and the V segment lost 7 bases, leaving 8 bases of the junction unmatched. CDR1 and CDR2 from the germline V gene are MDHEN and SYDVKM. The CDR3 DNA reads as TGTGCCAGCACCCTGGACAGGACAGCCTACGAGCAGTACTTC. This translates into CASTLDRTAYEQYF.

The chain links TRBV2 to TRBJ1-1, with D maybe TRBD1 (5 bases). V lost 7 bases and J lost 0, with 15 bases in between. Germline V gives CDR1 SNHLY, CDR2 FYNNEI. The CDR3 loop spans 15 amino acids. CDR3 region: CASTDPDSMNTEAFF. As DNA, the CDR3 is TGTGCCAGCACCGACCCCGACAGCATGAACACTGAAGCTTTCTTT.

The genes are TRBV7-9 and TRBJ1-4, with D possibly matching TRBD1 (5 bases). CDR3 size: 11 residues. CDR1 is SEHNR and CDR2 is FQNEAQ in the germline V gene (reference sequence). The ends were cut back, 7 bases at V and 13 bases at J, with 13 bases in the middle. The CDR3 loop reads CASTFTGLLFF. CDR3 bases: TGTGCCAGCACCTTCACAGGCTTACTGTTTTTT.

The rearrangement joins TRBV19 to TRBJ1-2, with 7 nucleotides matching TRBD1. This CDR3 spans 14 amino acids. The V segment lost 3 bases and the J segment 6 bases; nucleotides outside the gene matches: 7. Germline values: CDR1 LNHDA, CDR2 SQIVND (reference sequence). CDR3 in amino acids: CASSIHLDRDGYTF. The DNA of the CDR3 is TGTGCCAGTAGTATCCACCTCGACAGGGATGGCTACACCTTC. The full variable domain, completed using reference TRBV19 and TRBJ1-2, is DGGITQSPKYLFRKEGQNVTLSCEQNLNHDAMYWYRQDPGQGLRLIYYSQIVNDFQKGDIAEGYSVSREKKESFPLTVTSAQKNPTAFYLCASSIHLDRDGYTFGSGTRLTVV.

For the CDR3, the DNA is TGTGCCAGCAGCCCTAGCGGGGCAGTTGAAGCTTTCTTT. As protein: CASSPSGAVEAFF. V is TRBV7-9 and J is TRBJ1-1; D is possibly TRBD1 (5 bases). The germline V and J ends were trimmed by 5 bases and 7 bases, with 14 bases remaining between them. CDR1 is SEHNR and CDR2 is FQNEAQ in the germline V gene (reference sequence). CDR3 length equals 13 residues.

V usage is TRBV2 and J usage is TRBJ1-5, with D unclear. Trimming left V 7 bases short and J 5 bases short, with 12 bases between. This CDR3 comprises 13 residues. Per the germline V gene, CDR1 is SNHLY and CDR2 is FYNNEI. In DNA form, the CDR3 reads TGTGCCAGCACGGTGAGGGAAGATCAGCCCCAGCATTTT. It is translated as CASTVREDQPQHF.

V usage is TRBV5-1 and J usage is TRBJ1-2, with D uncertain. The germline gives CDR1 SGHRS, CDR2 YFSETQ. Trimming removed 6 bases from V and 6 bases from J, with 12 bases in between. This CDR3 is built from 12 residues. The CDR3 sequence is CASTEGRNGYTF. Here the CDR3 DNA reads TGCGCCAGCACCGAGGGAAGGAATGGCTACACCTTC.

The rearrangement uses TRBV25-1 and TRBJ2-1; 9 positions match TRBD1. After removal of 10 bases from V and 6 bases from J, the junction contained 7 bases not matched to a gene. Germline CDR1 reads MGHDK; CDR2 reads SYGVNS. The CDR3 is 13 residues long. The CDR3 sequence: CANSPTGGNEQFF. In DNA form, the CDR3 reads TGTGCCAACTCCCCGACAGGGGGCAATGAGCAGTTCTTC.

This chain connects TRBV28 to TRBJ2-7, with 9 bases that match TRBD1. Germline lookup yields CDR1 MDHEN and CDR2 SYDVKM. The CDR3 length is 13 residues. V was pared by 6 bases and J by 3 bases, with 3 bases of the junction left unmatched. CDR3 in amino acids: CASRQGALYEQYF. The CDR3 DNA reads as TGTGCCAGCAGACAGGGGGCTCTCTACGAGCAGTACTTC.

The V gene is TRBV5-6, the J gene TRBJ1-1; a weak D match, TRBD1 (6 bases). Deletions cut 4 bases from V and 1 base from J, with 17 bases between. CDR3 length: 16 amino acids. In germline, CDR1 is SGHDT, CDR2 YYEEEE. The CDR3 DNA sequence: TGTGCCAGCAGCCACCCAGGTTGGACAGAGAACACTGAAGCTTTCTTT. This encodes CASSHPGWTENTEAFF.

This chain uses TRBV6-5 with TRBJ1-1; tentatively, D is TRBD1 (5 bases). V shed 6 bases and J shed 6 bases, with 17 bases lying between them. The CDR3 runs 14 residues. CDR1 is MNHEY, CDR2 SVGAGI, per germline. CDR3 protein: CASSSRRGTSEAFF. DNA of the CDR3: TGTGCCAGCAGCTCCCGCCGCGGGACCTCTGAAGCTTTCTTT.

Written as DNA, the CDR3 is TGTGCCAGCAAGGCGGGTGATAATGAAAAACTGTTTTTT. Its protein product is CASKAGDNEKLFF. The chain uses TRBV2 and TRBJ1-4, with D unresolved. V gave up 7 bases and J gave up 4 bases, with 10 bases separating them. The CDR3 runs 13 residues. Germline V gene lookup returns CDR1 SNHLY and CDR2 FYNNEI.